This T cell receptor beta chain is from a study of blood T cell dynamics during melanoma immunotherapy. Study at large: First-line therapy was either pembrolizumab or nivolumab with ipilimumab for metastatic melanoma.

The data were produced by immunoSEQ multiplex PCR, yet TCRdb's version contains in-frame clones alone and is incomplete. The sample shows tens of thousands of clones, around nine tenths of them seen only once. Time point specified: pre-treatment baseline. At 12 weeks after first infusion, RECIST 1.1 defined response for most patients. Patients with prior systemic cancer treatment, concomitant immunosuppressants, or other active malignancies were excluded. The TCR originated in a human donor with melanoma. The sample consisted of blood, taken from a patient treated with checkpoint blockade.

The CDR3 coding sequence is TGTGCCAGCAGCTTAGAATGGGACAGATCAGATACGCAGTATTTT. Protein product: CASSLEWDRSDTQYF. The chain recombines TRBV7-2 with TRBJ2-3, with 7 bases identical to TRBD1. Per germline, CDR1 SGHTA and CDR2 FQGNSA. J lost 4 bases, V lost 1 base, and 5 bases had no gene match. CDR3 length equals 15 residues.